Here is one T cell receptor beta chain with its context. Up to roughly 2 ug genomic DNA was used for TCRB CDR3 amplification. Primers: 60 V beta forward and 13 J beta reverse. Clones were sequenced by immunoSEQ multiplex PCR, and TCRdb holds only the in-frame ones, with some missing. There are around 58,000 clones in the sample; 82% occur only once, and 9.2% lies in the top ten. CDR1 and CDR2 (germline): LNHNV, YYDKDF (reference sequence). V dropped 1 base and J dropped 5; count of bases not matched to a gene: 9. The CDR3 totals 18 residues. This specimen belongs to a study of glioma-infiltrating T cells after dendritic cell vaccination. At the level of the study: Patients had newly diagnosed or recurrent glioblastoma and received dendritic cell vaccines.

Patients had residual fresh-frozen tumor tissue and more than two years of survival data. The input for sequencing was blood, taken before dendritic cell vaccination. This clonotype was obtained from a human donor with glioblastoma. The genes are TRBV15 and TRBJ2-5; 14 bases align to TRBD2. CDR3: CATSRVGLAGAKSETQYF. Written as DNA, the CDR3 is TGTGCCACCAGCAGAGTGGGACTAGCGGGGGCAAAGAGCGAGACCCAGTACTTC.